These T cell receptor beta chains were read from a single sample in a study of PD-1 blockade in mismatch repair-deficient tumors. The assay was immunoSEQ multiplex PCR, and TCRdb's table has in-frame clones only and misses some. The repertoire holds roughly 120,000 clones, with about nine tenths as singletons. Sequencing was performed on peripheral blood, taken roughly 67 weeks after starting pembrolizumab. The receptors originated from an adult with mismatch repair-deficient cancer. The CDR3 runs from the conserved cysteine through the conserved F or W. Size tells how often a clone was seen (once, few, many) or the class of an expanded clone, and some rows leave it out.

>-|15|TRBV11-2
CASPNRRPYQETQYF
>-|18|TRBV2
CASSEAHHALAGTDTQYF
>-|14|TRBV29-1
CSVAGPGGDQPQHF
>-|16|TRBV28
CASITPNRGSTDTQYF
>-|14|TRBV29-1
CSFRPGQGGNEQFF
>-|14|TRBV5-6
CASSFRAGGDTQYF
>-|12|TRBV11-2
CASSFPNTEAFF
>once|12|TRBV6-5
CASSLRGETQYF
>-|12|TRBV7-6
CASSFGAGELFF
>-|14|TRBV27
CASSPVGGDYEQYF
>-|16|TRBV15
CATSRHRELITDTQYF
>-|14|TRBV13
CASSLEGHRNEQFF
>-|16|TRBV5-1
CASSRPGLSGADTQYF
>-|14|TRBV28
CASSLGRAKETQYF
>-|15|TRBV5-4
CASSGGTGPTYEQYF
>-|13|TRBV28
CASSRGDNYGYTF
>-|14|TRBV5-1
CASSFGSGAWEQFF
>-|14|TRBV7-8
CASSLAMVNQPQHF
>-|12|TRBV7-9
CASSPPGAEAFF
>few|12|TRBV5-6
CASSWGRYEQYF
>-|15|TRBV4-1
CASSHDYRVHQPQHF
>few|12|TRBV16
CASSQNQDTQYF
>-|13|TRBV30
CAWNGLAADTQYF
>once|15|TRBV5-5
CASSQGVSSYNEQFF
>few|14|TRBV11-1
CASSDGQSTDTQYF
>few|12|TRBV4-1
CASSLSSGELFF
>few|13|TRBV2
CASSDWESGELFF
>once|17|TRBV4-2
CASSRGGREGRDNEQFF
>-|15|TRBV19
CASSMGSGGEYEQYF
>-|16|TRBV4-3
CASSQDQGGAADTQYF
>-|14|TRBV7-9
CASSYSGRARELFF
>-|13|TRBV28
CASSFVSYNEQFF
>-|16|TRBV10-3
CATALAGEFGANVLTF
>few|12|TRBV29-1
CSARTGFEGAFF
>-|15|TRBV11-2
CASSELTSSYNEQFF
>-|11|TRBV4-2
CASSQGYEQFF
>few|13|TRBV27
CASSFRAMGEQYF
>once|13|TRBV7-9
CASAGTSIYEQYF